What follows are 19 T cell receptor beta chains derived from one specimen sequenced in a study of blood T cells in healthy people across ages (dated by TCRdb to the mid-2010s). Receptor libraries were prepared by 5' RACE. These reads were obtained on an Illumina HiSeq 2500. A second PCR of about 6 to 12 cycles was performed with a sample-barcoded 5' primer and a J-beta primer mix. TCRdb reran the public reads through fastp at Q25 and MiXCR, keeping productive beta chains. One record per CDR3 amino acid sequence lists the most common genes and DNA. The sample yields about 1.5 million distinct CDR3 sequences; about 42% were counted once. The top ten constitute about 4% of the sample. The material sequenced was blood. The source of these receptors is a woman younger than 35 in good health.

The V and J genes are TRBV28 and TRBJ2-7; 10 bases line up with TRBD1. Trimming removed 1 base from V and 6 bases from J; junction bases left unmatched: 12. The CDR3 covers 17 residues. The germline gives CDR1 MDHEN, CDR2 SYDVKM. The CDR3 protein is CASSLLDRDRGLSEQYF. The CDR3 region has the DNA TGTGCCAGCAGTTTATTAGACCGGGACAGGGGCCTCTCCGAGCAGTACTTC.

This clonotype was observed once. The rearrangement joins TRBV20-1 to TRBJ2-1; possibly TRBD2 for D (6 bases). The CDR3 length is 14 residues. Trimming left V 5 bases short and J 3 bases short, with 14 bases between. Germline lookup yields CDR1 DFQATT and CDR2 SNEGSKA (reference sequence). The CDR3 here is CSAGDSPLYNEQFF. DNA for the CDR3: TGCAGTGCTGGGGACTCCCCTCTCTACAATGAGCAGTTCTTC.

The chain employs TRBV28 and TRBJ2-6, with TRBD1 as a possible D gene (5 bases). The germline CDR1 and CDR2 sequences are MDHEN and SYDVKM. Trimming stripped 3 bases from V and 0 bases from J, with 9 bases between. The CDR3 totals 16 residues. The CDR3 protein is CASSFLTDSGANVLTF. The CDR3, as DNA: TGTGCCAGCAGTTTCCTGACAGACTCTGGGGCCAACGTCCTGACTTTC.

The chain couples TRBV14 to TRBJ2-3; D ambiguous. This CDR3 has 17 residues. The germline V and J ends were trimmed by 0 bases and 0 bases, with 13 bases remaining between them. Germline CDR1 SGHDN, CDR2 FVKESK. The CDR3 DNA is TGTGCCAGCAGCCAAGATTGGGCGCTTAGTAGCACAGATACGCAGTATTTT. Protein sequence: CASSQDWALSSTDTQYF.

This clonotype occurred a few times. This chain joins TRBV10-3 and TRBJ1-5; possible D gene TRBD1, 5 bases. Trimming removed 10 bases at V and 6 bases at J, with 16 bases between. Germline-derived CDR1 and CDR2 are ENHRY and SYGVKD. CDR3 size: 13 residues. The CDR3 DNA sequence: TGTGCCACTGACAACCGGGACGGTCAGCCCCAGCATTTT. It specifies CATDNRDGQPQHF.

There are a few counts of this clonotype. The CDR3 DNA sequence: TGCGCCAGCAGATCGGGACTAGCGAACAACGAGCAGTACTTC. This translates into CASRSGLANNEQYF. The rearrangement uses TRBV4-1 and TRBJ2-7; 10 bases line up with TRBD2. Unmatched junction bases numbered 7, after V lost 6 bases and J lost 5 bases. In germline, CDR1 is MGHRA, CDR2 YSYEKL. This CDR3 region has 14 residues.

CDR3 in amino acids: CSAPRKTPQHF. CDR3 sequence (DNA): TGCAGTGCCCCCCGCAAAACGCCCCAGCATTTT. The chain couples TRBV20-1 to TRBJ1-5, with D unresolved. The V end lost 6 bases, the J end lost 9 bases, and 12 bases lay between the germline ends. This CDR3 has 11 residues. Germline V gene data show CDR1 as DFQATT and CDR2 as SNEGSKA (reference sequence).

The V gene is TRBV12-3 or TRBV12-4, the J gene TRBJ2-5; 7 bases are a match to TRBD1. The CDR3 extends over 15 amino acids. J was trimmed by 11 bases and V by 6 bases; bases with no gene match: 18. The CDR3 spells CASSLSGTVYSMQYF. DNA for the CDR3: TGTGCCAGCAGCCTATCTGGGACAGTTTACAGCATGCAGTACTTC.

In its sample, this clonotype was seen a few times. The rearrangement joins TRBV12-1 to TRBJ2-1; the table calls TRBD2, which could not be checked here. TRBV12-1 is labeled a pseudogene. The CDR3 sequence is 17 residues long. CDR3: CASSSLKRGALYNEQFF. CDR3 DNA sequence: TGTGCCAGCAGCTCTCTCAAGCGGGGGGCCCTGTACAATGAGCAGTTCTTC.

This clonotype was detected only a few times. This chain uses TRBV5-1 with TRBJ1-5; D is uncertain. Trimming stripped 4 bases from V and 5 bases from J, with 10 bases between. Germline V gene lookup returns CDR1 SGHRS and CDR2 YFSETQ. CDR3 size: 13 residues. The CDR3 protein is CASSTDGDQPQHF. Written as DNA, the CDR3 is TGCGCCAGCAGCACGGACGGAGATCAGCCCCAGCATTTT.

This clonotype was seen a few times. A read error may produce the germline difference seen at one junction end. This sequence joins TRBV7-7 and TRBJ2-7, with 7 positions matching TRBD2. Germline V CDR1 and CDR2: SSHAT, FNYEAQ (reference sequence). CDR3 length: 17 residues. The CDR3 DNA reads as TGTGCTAGCAGCTTACGTCCTCGTAGCGGGCTCTACTACGAGCAGTACTTC. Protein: CASSLRPRSGLYYEQYF.

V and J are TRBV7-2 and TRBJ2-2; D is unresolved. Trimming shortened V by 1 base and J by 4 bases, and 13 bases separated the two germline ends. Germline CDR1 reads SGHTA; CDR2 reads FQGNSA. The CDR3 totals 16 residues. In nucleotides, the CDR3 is TGTGCCAGCAGCTTAGGAGAAGGGCCCTCCACCGGGGAGCTGTTTTTT. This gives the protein CASSLGEGPSTGELFF. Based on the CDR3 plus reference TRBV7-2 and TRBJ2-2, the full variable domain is GAGVSQSPSNKVTEKGKDVELRCDPISGHTALYWYRQSLGQGLEFLIYFQGNSAPDKSGLPSDRFSAERTGGSVSTLTIQRTQQEDSAVYLCASSLGEGPSTGELFFGEGSRLTVL.

The CDR3 DNA reads TGTGCCAGCAGTTCAATGGGACTAGCGGGGGGCCAAGAGACCCAGTACTTC. Encoded protein: CASSSMGLAGGQETQYF. The J gene is TRBJ2-5, the V gene TRBV5-5, with TRBD2 matching 15 bases. Germline CDR1 is SGHKS and CDR2 is YYEKEE (reference sequence). This CDR3 comprises 17 residues. V lost 5 bases, J lost 1 base, and 6 bases stayed unmatched.

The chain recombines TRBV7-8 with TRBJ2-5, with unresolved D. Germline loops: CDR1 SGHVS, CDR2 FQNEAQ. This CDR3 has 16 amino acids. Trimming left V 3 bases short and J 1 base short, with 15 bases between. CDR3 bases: TGTGCCAGCAGCTTCCTCCCGGTGGGCCTCCAAGAGACCCAGTACTTC. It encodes CASSFLPVGLQETQYF.

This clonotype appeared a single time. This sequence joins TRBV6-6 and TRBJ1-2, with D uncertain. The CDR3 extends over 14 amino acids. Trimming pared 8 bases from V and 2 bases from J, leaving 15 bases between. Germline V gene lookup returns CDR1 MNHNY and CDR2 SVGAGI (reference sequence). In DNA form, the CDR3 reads TGTGCCAGCGGTTCACCACAATCGAACTATGGCTACACCTTC. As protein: CASGSPQSNYGYTF.

The CDR3 loop is CAWSAPTGGRNGYTF. As DNA, the CDR3 is TGTGCCTGGAGTGCCCCGACAGGGGGCCGCAATGGCTACACCTTC. This chain uses TRBV30 with TRBJ1-2, with 10 positions matching TRBD1. V lost 1 base, J lost 6 bases, and 8 bases stayed unmatched. Germline values: CDR1 GTSNPN, CDR2 SVGIG (reference sequence). CDR3 size: 15 residues. Together with reference TRBV30 and TRBJ1-2, the CDR3 gives the full variable domain: SQTIHQWPATLVQPVGSPLSLECTVEGTSNPNLYWYRQAAGRGLQLLFYSVGIGQISSEVPQNLSASRPQDRQFILSSKKLLLSDSGFYLCAWSAPTGGRNGYTFGSGTRLTVV.

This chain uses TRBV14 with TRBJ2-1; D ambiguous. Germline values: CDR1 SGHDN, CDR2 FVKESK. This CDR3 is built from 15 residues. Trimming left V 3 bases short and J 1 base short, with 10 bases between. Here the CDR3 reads CASSHTYSSYNEQFF. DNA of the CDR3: TGTGCCAGCAGCCATACATACTCATCCTACAATGAGCAGTTCTTC.

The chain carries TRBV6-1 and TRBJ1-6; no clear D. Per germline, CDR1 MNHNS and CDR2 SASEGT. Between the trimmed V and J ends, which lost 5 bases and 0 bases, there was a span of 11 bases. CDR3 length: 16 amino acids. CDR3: CASSTPGSSYNSPLHF. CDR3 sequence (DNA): TGTGCCAGCAGTACCCCCGGGAGCTCCTATAATTCACCCCTCCACTTT.

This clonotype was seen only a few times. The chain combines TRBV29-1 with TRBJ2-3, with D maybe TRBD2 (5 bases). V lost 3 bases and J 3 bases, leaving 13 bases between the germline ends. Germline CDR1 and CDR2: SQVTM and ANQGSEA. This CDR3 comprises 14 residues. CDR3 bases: TGCAGCGTTGATATGGGTCTAGCAACAGATACGCAGTATTTT. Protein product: CSVDMGLATDTQYF.